This T cell receptor beta chain was captured by sequencing in a study of cytotoxic CD8 clonotypes in ibrutinib-treated CLL. Study background: The patients comprised approximately 11 relapsed/refractory and about 15 treatment-naive cases, 17 to 18 IGHV unmutated.

Germline CDR1 and CDR2: LNHDA and SQIVND (reference sequence). The CDR3 sequence is 12 residues long. V dropped 6 bases and J dropped 3 bases, with 6 bases sitting between them. Repertoires were generated with immunoSEQ multiplex PCR, while TCRdb's copy carries only in-frame clones and drops some. The data contain approximately 50,000 clones, less than 70% of them singletons. The sample was PBMCs, taken after 12 months of ibrutinib treatment. This receptor was identified in a human donor with chronic lymphocytic leukemia. V is TRBV19 and J is TRBJ2-1, with D unclear. The CDR3 nucleotides are TGTGCCAGTAGCCCCTACTACAATGAGCAGTTCTTC. Translated, it gives CASSPYYNEQFF.